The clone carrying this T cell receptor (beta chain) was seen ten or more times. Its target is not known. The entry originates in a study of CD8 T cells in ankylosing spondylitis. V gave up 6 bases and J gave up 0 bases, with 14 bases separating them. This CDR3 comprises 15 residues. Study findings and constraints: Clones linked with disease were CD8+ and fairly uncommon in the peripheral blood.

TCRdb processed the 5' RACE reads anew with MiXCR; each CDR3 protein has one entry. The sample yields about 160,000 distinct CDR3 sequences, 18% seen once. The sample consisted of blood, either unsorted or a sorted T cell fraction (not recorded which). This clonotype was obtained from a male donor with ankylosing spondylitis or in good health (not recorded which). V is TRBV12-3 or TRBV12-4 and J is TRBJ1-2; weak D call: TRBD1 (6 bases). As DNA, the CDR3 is TGTGCCAGCAGACACAGGGACGTAGCTAACTATGGCTACACCTTC. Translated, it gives CASRHRDVANYGYTF.